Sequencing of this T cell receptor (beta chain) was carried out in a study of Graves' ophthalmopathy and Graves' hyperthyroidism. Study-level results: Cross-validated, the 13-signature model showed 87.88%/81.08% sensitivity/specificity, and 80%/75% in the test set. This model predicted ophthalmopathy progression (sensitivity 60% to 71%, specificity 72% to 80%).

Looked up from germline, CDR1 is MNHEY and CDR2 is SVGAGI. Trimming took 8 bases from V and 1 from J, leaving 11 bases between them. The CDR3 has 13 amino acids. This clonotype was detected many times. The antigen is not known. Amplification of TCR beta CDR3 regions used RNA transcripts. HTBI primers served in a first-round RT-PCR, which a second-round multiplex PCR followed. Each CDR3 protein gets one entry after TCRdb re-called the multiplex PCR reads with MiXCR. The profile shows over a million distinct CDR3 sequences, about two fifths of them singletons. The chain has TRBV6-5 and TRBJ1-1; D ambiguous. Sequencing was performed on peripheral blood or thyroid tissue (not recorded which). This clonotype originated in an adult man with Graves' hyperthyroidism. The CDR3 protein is CASAVKANTEAFF. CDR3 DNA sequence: TGTGCCAGCGCCGTGAAGGCGAACACTGAAGCTTTCTTT.